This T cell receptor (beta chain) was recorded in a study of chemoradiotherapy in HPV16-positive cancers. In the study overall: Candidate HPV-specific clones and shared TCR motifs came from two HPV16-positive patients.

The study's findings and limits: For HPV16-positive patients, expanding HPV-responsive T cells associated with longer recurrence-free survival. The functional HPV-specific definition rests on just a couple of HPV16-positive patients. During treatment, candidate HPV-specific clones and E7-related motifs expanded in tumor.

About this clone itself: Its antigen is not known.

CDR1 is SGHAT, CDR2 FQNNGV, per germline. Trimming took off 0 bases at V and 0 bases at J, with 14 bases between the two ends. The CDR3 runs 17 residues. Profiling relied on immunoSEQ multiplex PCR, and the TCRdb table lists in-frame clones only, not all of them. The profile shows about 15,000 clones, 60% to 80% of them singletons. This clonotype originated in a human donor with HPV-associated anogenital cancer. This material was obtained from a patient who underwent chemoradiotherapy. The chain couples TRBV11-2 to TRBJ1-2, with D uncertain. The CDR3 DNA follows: TGTGCCAGCAGCTTAGATCGCGTCACCTTCGCTAACTATGGCTACACCTTC. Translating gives CASSLDRVTFANYGYTF.